The source of this T cell receptor beta chain is a study of blood T cell repertoires in COVID-19. In the study overall: There were acute and convalescent COVID-19 samples, and they came from the United States, Italy and Spain.

The V and J ends lost 5 bases and 1 base respectively, with 10 bases between them. The CDR3 totals 14 residues. Germline V gene data show CDR1 as SGHTA and CDR2 as FQGTGA. As handled by the study authors: By means of reference gene primer amplification, nucleated cell counts were estimated. Using immunoSEQ multiplex PCR, the repertoire was profiled, and TCRdb retains in-frame clones only, with some absent. That table supplies the V and J calls and clone size; D and trimming were determined from the DNA. Of about 190,000 clones listed, 78% are singletons. This clone showed up many times. This TCR derives from an elderly woman with active or convalescent COVID-19. The sequenced sample consisted of peripheral blood. This chain joins TRBV7-3 and TRBJ2-3, with D perhaps TRBD2 (6 bases). Written as DNA, the CDR3 is TGTGCCAGCAGCGAATGGGGGGGCACAGATACGCAGTATTTT. It specifies CASSEWGGTDTQYF.